These 28 T cell receptor beta chains share one sample of origin, sequenced in a study of technical replicates of blood from a handful of donors. Libraries were prepared by immunoSEQ multiplex PCR; TCRdb keeps only in-frame clonotypes and omits some of them. The sample records some 30,000 clones, about 92% being singletons. The sample was PBMCs. Receptors originate from a human donor in good health. Some clones in this sample may be carry-over from other donors' samples.

This chain joins TRBV9 and TRBJ2-5, with a tentative D call TRBD2 (6 bases). V was cut by 4 bases and J by 3 bases, with 13 bases left in between. The CDR3 loop spans 14 amino acids. Germline CDR1 reads SGDLS; CDR2 reads YYNGEE. The CDR3 region is CASSRNSGKETQYF. The CDR3 DNA sequence: TGTGCCAGCAGCCGAAATAGCGGAAAAGAGACCCAGTACTTC.

About this clone: Other DNA sequences of this sample code for an identical CDR3. The V call is TRBV6-5, the J call TRBJ1-4, with D unresolved. Per the germline V gene, CDR1 is MNHEY and CDR2 is SVGAGI. This CDR3 comprises 15 residues. The V end was cut by 0 bases, the J end by 2 bases, with 7 bases between. The CDR3 bases are TGTGCCAGCAGTTACTCGAGAGGGACTAATGAAAAACTGTTTTTT. Translated: CASSYSRGTNEKLFF.

The chain employs TRBV7-9 and TRBJ2-7, with D perhaps matching TRBD2 (5 bases). The germline V and J ends were trimmed by 3 bases and 2 bases, with 14 bases remaining between them. The CDR3 spans 15 residues. Germline assignment: CDR1 SEHNR and CDR2 FQNEAQ (reference sequence). CDR3 residues: CASSLADGKTYEQYF. In nucleotides, the CDR3 is TGTGCCAGCAGCTTGGCCGACGGGAAGACCTACGAGCAGTACTTC.

The CDR3 loop reads CASSQVSGSTDTQYF. CDR3 DNA: TGCGCCAGCAGCCAAGTTAGCGGCAGCACAGATACGCAGTATTTT. The rearrangement joins TRBV4-1 to TRBJ2-3; weak D call: TRBD2 (6 bases). The CDR3 has 15 amino acids. Trimming left V 1 base short and J 0 bases short, with 8 bases between. Germline V lookup: CDR1 MGHRA, CDR2 YSYEKL.

The rearrangement joins TRBV4-2 to TRBJ1-4; D is unresolved. Germline values: CDR1 LGHNA, CDR2 YNFKEQ. CDR3 length: 15 residues. With 0 bases removed from V and 10 bases from J, the gap between germline ends came to 15 bases. CDR3 residues: CASSQDLLMSGKLFF. The DNA of the CDR3 is TGTGCCAGCAGCCAAGATTTACTGATGAGTGGAAAACTGTTTTTT.

V gene TRBV4-1 combines with J gene TRBJ2-3, with 13 nucleotides matching TRBD2. After removal of 1 base from V and 7 bases from J, the junction contained 17 bases not matched to a gene. This CDR3 spans 20 amino acids. CDR1 and CDR2 (germline): MGHRA, YSYEKL. The CDR3: CASSQGIRGRTSGSLNTQYF. CDR3 in DNA: TGCGCCAGCAGCCAAGGGATAAGGGGGCGGACTAGCGGGAGTTTGAATACGCAGTATTTT.

The genes are TRBV15 and TRBJ1-2; 9 bases match TRBD1. The length of the CDR3 is 15 residues. The V and J ends lost 5 bases and 2 bases, in that order; junction bases with no gene match: 6. Per germline, CDR1 LNHNV and CDR2 YYDKDF (reference sequence). CDR3 sequence reads: CATSAPDRGNYGYTF. The CDR3 DNA follows: TGTGCCACCAGCGCTCCCGACAGGGGGAACTATGGCTACACCTTC.

This clone has a handful of counts. The J gene is TRBJ2-7, the V gene TRBV7-8; D is ambiguous. The CDR3 contains 14 residues. Looked up from germline, CDR1 is SGHVS and CDR2 is FQNEAQ. V lost 5 bases and J 3 bases, leaving 14 bases between the germline ends. As DNA, the CDR3 is TGTGCCAGCAGCCCTACTTTCCTGAACTACGAGCAGTACTTC. Protein product: CASSPTFLNYEQYF. Using reference TRBV7-8 and TRBJ2-7 for the parts outside the CDR3, the full variable domain is GAGVSQSPRYKVAKRGQDVALRCDPISGHVSLFWYQQALGQGPEFLTYFQNEAQLDKSGLPSDRFFAERPEGSVSTLKIQRTQQEDSAVYLCASSPTFLNYEQYFGPGTRLTVT.

This clone was detected only a few times. The rearrangement uses TRBV6-6 and TRBJ2-7, with D unresolved. With 5 bases removed from V and 3 bases from J, the gap between germline ends came to 14 bases. The CDR3 loop spans 14 amino acids. Per the germline V gene, CDR1 is MNHNY and CDR2 is SVGAGI (reference sequence). As DNA, the CDR3 is TGTGCCAGCAGTCAATCAAGTCAGAACTACGAGCAGTACTTC. Amino acids: CASSQSSQNYEQYF.

The rearrangement links TRBV29-1 to TRBJ1-1; D unclear. Trimming removed 7 bases from V and 0 bases from J, with 18 bases in between. This CDR3 is built from 15 residues. The germline CDR1 and CDR2 sequences are SQVTM and ANQGSEA. CDR3 in amino acids: CSARQNSHMNTEAFF. Written as DNA, the CDR3 is TGCAGCGCGAGGCAGAATTCACACATGAACACTGAAGCTTTCTTT.

This chain uses TRBV28 with TRBJ2-7, with 8 bases that match TRBD1. The germline CDR1 and CDR2 sequences are MDHEN and SYDVKM. V shed 4 bases and J 5 bases; nucleotides not matched to a gene: 10. This CDR3 contains 15 residues. CDR3 sequence: CASSSSGQGTHEQYF. CDR3 sequence (DNA): TGTGCCAGCAGTTCATCCGGACAGGGTACCCACGAGCAGTACTTC. Variable domain in full (rest from reference TRBV28 and TRBJ2-7): DVKVTQSSRYLVKRTGEKVFLECVQDMDHENMFWYRQDPGLGLRLIYFSYDVKMKEKGDIPEGYSVSREKKERFSLILESASTNQTSMYLCASSSSGQGTHEQYFGPGTRLTVT.

The chain uses TRBV4-2 and TRBJ2-7; possible D gene TRBD2, 5 bases. CDR1 is LGHNA and CDR2 is YNFKEQ in the germline V gene. V was shortened by 3 bases and J by 3 bases, with 15 bases between the two germline ends. This CDR3 has 15 residues. CDR3 in DNA: TGTGCCAGCAGCCAGCTCCCGGGGAAGGTCTACGAGCAGTACTTC. Translating gives CASSQLPGKVYEQYF.

The sample holds one count of this clone. J is TRBJ2-7 and V is TRBV9, with TRBD2 identical over 13 bases. CDR1 SGDLS and CDR2 YYNGEE come from the germline V gene. There are 16 residues in the CDR3. V lost 3 bases, J lost 3 bases, and 6 bases stayed unmatched. The DNA for the CDR3 is TGTGCCAGCAGCGCCACAGGACTAGCGGGAGTCTACGAGCAGTACTTC. This sequence encodes CASSATGLAGVYEQYF. Together with reference TRBV9 and TRBJ2-7, the CDR3 gives the full variable domain: DSGVTQTPKHLITATGQRVTLRCSPRSGDLSVYWYQQSLDQGLQFLIQYYNGEERAKGNILERFSAQQFPDLHSELNLSSLELGDSALYFCASSATGLAGVYEQYFGPGTRLTVT.

The genes are TRBV7-2 and TRBJ2-7, with D possibly matching TRBD2 (6 bases). V was clipped by 1 base and J by 3 bases, with 10 bases between them. The CDR3 runs 14 residues. The germline CDR1 and CDR2 sequences are SGHTA and FQGNSA. The CDR3 DNA sequence: TGTGCCAGCAGCTTAGACGGGGGAAGCTACGAGCAGTACTTC. Its protein product is CASSLDGGSYEQYF.

The chain is built from TRBV29-1 and TRBJ1-2; D perhaps matches TRBD1 (6 bases). The CDR3 totals 12 residues. CDR1 is SQVTM and CDR2 is ANQGSEA in the germline V gene. V lost 1 base, J lost 8 bases, and 11 bases lay in between. CDR3 region: CSVEGGQGGYTF. DNA of the CDR3: TGCAGCGTTGAAGGGGGGCAGGGAGGCTACACCTTC.

The chain employs TRBV7-2 and TRBJ1-1; TRBD1 agrees at 7 bases. Unmatched junction bases numbered 8, after V lost 2 bases and J lost 11 bases. Germline lookup yields CDR1 SGHTA and CDR2 FQGNSA. This CDR3 region has 13 residues. The CDR3: CASSLRGQVWAFF. The CDR3 bases are TGTGCCAGCAGCTTAAGGGGGCAGGTTTGGGCTTTCTTT.

This chain connects TRBV6-6 to TRBJ2-6; D is unclear. Germline assignment: CDR1 MNHNY and CDR2 SVGAGI (reference sequence). This CDR3 has 15 residues. The V end was cut by 6 bases, the J end by 0 bases, with 9 bases between. CDR3 protein: CASSSGYSGANVLTF. In DNA, the CDR3 is TGTGCCAGCAGCAGTGGTTACTCTGGGGCCAACGTCCTGACTTTC.

J is TRBJ2-7 and V is TRBV5-1, with 8 bases that match TRBD1. V lost 2 bases, J lost 4 bases, and 8 bases stayed unmatched. The CDR3 has 15 residues. Germline V lookup: CDR1 SGHRS, CDR2 YFSETQ. The CDR3 coding sequence is TGCGCCAGCAGCTTCGTGACAGGGGAAAGGTACGAGCAGTACTTC. It codes for CASSFVTGERYEQYF. The full variable domain, with the rest looked up from reference TRBV5-1 and TRBJ2-7, is KAGVTQTPRYLIKTRGQQVTLSCSPISGHRSVSWYQQTPGQGLQFLFEYFSETQRNKGNFPGRFSGRQFSNSRSEMNVSTLELGDSALYLCASSFVTGERYEQYFGPGTRLTVT.

The chain uses TRBV6-5 and TRBJ1-1; D remains ambiguous. Trimming pared 2 bases from V and 1 base from J, leaving 11 bases between. The CDR3 loop spans 15 amino acids. Germline V gene sequence: CDR1 MNHEY, CDR2 SVGAGI. The CDR3 reads CASSYREARNTEAFF. The CDR3 region has the DNA TGTGCCAGCAGTTACCGGGAGGCGAGGAACACTGAAGCTTTCTTT.

On this clone: A read error may produce the germline difference seen at one junction end. The chain couples TRBV2 to TRBJ1-6; possibly TRBD1 for D (6 bases). Germline V lookup: CDR1 SNHLY, CDR2 FYNNEI. This CDR3 contains 14 residues. CDR3 in amino acids: CASSGRTRGGVEDF. The CDR3 nucleotides are TGTGCCAGCAGCGGTCGGACCCGAGGGGGGGTTGAGGACTTT.

V gene TRBV27 combines with J gene TRBJ2-7; no firm D call. V dropped 2 bases and J dropped 4 bases, with 9 bases sitting between them. Germline-derived CDR1 and CDR2 are MNHEY and SMNVEV (reference sequence). There are 13 residues in the CDR3. CDR3: CASSLKPWYEQYF. The CDR3 nucleotides are TGTGCCAGCAGTTTAAAGCCTTGGTACGAGCAGTACTTC.

The chain has TRBV4-2 and TRBJ2-7; no firm D call. The CDR3 covers 14 residues. The ends were cut back, 3 bases at V and 4 bases at J, with 13 bases in the middle. The germline CDR1 and CDR2 sequences are LGHNA and YNFKEQ. The CDR3 loop is CASSHLNADYEQYF. The CDR3 DNA reads as TGTGCCAGCAGCCACCTAAACGCGGATTACGAGCAGTACTTC.

The chain carries TRBV5-1 and TRBJ1-1; 9 bases map to TRBD1. CDR1 and CDR2 from the germline V gene are SGHRS and YFSETQ. Trimming cost V 5 bases and J 1 base; bases outside gene matches: 12. This CDR3 is built from 17 residues. The DNA of the CDR3 is TGCGCCAGCAGTAGGGCTAGGCCGGGACAGGGGAACACTGAAGCTTTCTTT. Translating gives CASSRARPGQGNTEAFF.

The rearrangement joins TRBV12-5 to TRBJ1-2; maybe TRBD1 (5 bases). From germline, CDR1 is LGHNT and CDR2 FRNRAP. The V end was cut by 1 base, the J end by 9 bases, with 21 bases between. This CDR3 has 16 residues. For the CDR3, the DNA is TGTGCTAGTGGTTTGGCGGGGGGGACGGCGGTTCGAAGCTACACCTTC. Encoded protein: CASGLAGGTAVRSYTF.

The chain joins TRBV29-1 to TRBJ1-2; D is ambiguous. Trimming left V 3 bases short and J 6 bases short, with 14 bases between. The germline gives CDR1 SQVTM, CDR2 ANQGSEA. The CDR3 runs to 13 residues. CDR3 in amino acids: CSVDPRPADGYTF. In nucleotides, the CDR3 is TGCAGCGTTGATCCGCGGCCTGCGGATGGCTACACCTTC.

CDR3 amino acids: CSVEVGASRETQYF. In DNA form, the CDR3 reads TGCAGCGTTGAAGTAGGGGCCAGCCGGGAGACCCAGTACTTC. The genes are TRBV29-1 and TRBJ2-5; weak D call: TRBD1 (5 bases). V dropped 1 base and J dropped 5 bases, with 14 bases sitting between them. This CDR3 has 14 residues. The germline V gene encodes CDR1 SQVTM and CDR2 ANQGSEA.

The chain recombines TRBV4-2 with TRBJ2-2; possible D gene TRBD2, 6 bases. Germline lookup yields CDR1 LGHNA and CDR2 YNFKEQ. The length of the CDR3 is 15 residues. Deletions cut 0 bases from V and 5 bases from J, with 10 bases between. The CDR3 nucleotides read TGTGCCAGCAGCCAAGAGGAGGGTGGAACCGGGGAGCTGTTTTTT. It encodes CASSQEEGGTGELFF.

The chain has TRBV5-8 and TRBJ2-7, with TRBD1 matching 10 bases. The germline V gene encodes CDR1 SGHTS and CDR2 YDEGEE. V was clipped by 5 bases and J by 7 bases; unmatched bases: 9. The CDR3 spans 14 residues. Here the CDR3 DNA reads TGTGCCAGCAGTTACGGGACAGGGGTACGGGAGCAGTACTTC. It specifies CASSYGTGVREQYF.